These 21 T cell receptor beta chains were sequenced from one sample in a study of blood T cells in healthy people across ages (dated by TCRdb to 2015 to 2017). Library generation was performed with 5' RACE. This sample was sequenced with an Illumina HiSeq 2500. A second roughly 7 to 11 cycle PCR used a sample-barcoded 5' primer and a J-beta primer mix. The public reads were reanalyzed by TCRdb: fastp trimming at Q25, MiXCR alignment, in-frame beta chains only. Every distinct CDR3 protein forms one entry, paired with its most common genes and DNA. The sample has about 1.7 million distinct CDR3 sequences on record, about 30% of them singletons. About 8% of the sample goes to the ten largest clones. The sample taken for sequencing was blood. The receptors originated from a woman aged 25 to 45 in good health.

This clonotype was seen at least ten times. The V and J genes are TRBV11-2 and TRBJ2-1; tentatively, D is TRBD2 (5 bases). V shed 6 bases and J shed 5 bases, with 8 bases lying between them. The germline V gene has CDR1 SGHAT and CDR2 FQNNGV. The CDR3 covers 12 residues. The CDR3 protein is CASRRDDNEQFF. The CDR3 nucleotides read TGTGCCAGCAGACGGGATGACAATGAGCAGTTCTTC.

This clonotype was observed a handful of times. The gene calls are TRBV2 and TRBJ2-7, with a possible D match to TRBD2 (5 bases). The V and J ends lost 7 bases and 0 bases respectively, with 10 bases between them. The length of the CDR3 is 13 residues. Germline values: CDR1 SNHLY, CDR2 FYNNEI. DNA of the CDR3: TGTGCCAGCAAAGCGGAGAGCTCCTACGAGCAGTACTTC. Translation gives CASKAESSYEQYF.

The CDR3 DNA is TGTGCCAGCGCCACAGGGAAGGCTAATGAAAAACTGTTTTTT. Its translation: CASATGKANEKLFF. The rearrangement links TRBV7-2 to TRBJ1-4, with D perhaps TRBD1 (6 bases). The germline V and J ends were trimmed by 8 bases and 3 bases, with 13 bases remaining between them. Per the germline V gene, CDR1 is SGHTA and CDR2 is FQGNSA. CDR3 length: 14 amino acids.

The chain couples TRBV20-1 to TRBJ1-6; no reliable D call. Trimming pared 1 base from V and 6 bases from J, leaving 16 bases between. Germline V gene data show CDR1 as DFQATT and CDR2 as SNEGSKA (reference sequence). This CDR3 region has 16 residues. CDR3 bases: TGCAGTGCTAGAGTGGGCAACCCAACTCTTAATTCACCCCTCCACTTT. It encodes CSARVGNPTLNSPLHF.

This clonotype appeared once. The chain is built from TRBV25-1 and TRBJ2-1, with no clear D. V lost 3 bases and J lost 5, with 11 bases in between. This CDR3 comprises 14 residues. Germline loops: CDR1 MGHDK, CDR2 SYGVNS. This CDR3 reads CASSDPTRHNEQFF. The CDR3 region has the DNA TGTGCCAGCAGTGACCCGACACGGCACAATGAGCAGTTCTTC.

The CDR3 reads CSARDRQHNEKLFF. In nucleotides, the CDR3 is TGCAGTGCTAGAGATAGACAGCATAATGAAAAACTGTTTTTT. This chain links TRBV20-1 with TRBJ1-4; D might be TRBD1 (5 bases). The CDR3 totals 14 residues. CDR1 DFQATT and CDR2 SNEGSKA come from the germline V gene (reference sequence). The germline V and J ends were trimmed by 0 bases and 4 bases, with 9 bases remaining between them.

This clonotype was detected ten times or more. The chain combines TRBV28 with TRBJ2-1, with D perhaps matching TRBD2 (6 bases). Germline V gene lookup returns CDR1 MDHEN and CDR2 SYDVKM. The V gene lost 6 bases and the J gene lost 10 bases, with 22 bases spanning the gap. The CDR3 covers 15 residues. The DNA for the CDR3 is TGTGCCAGCAGCGAAACCCCAGGAGGGCGGGACGAGCAGTTCTTC. Protein sequence: CASSETPGGRDEQFF.

V and J are TRBV20-1 and TRBJ1-4; no reliable D call. Deletions cut 8 bases from V and 0 bases from J, with 10 bases between. The CDR3 consists of 13 residues. The germline gives CDR1 DFQATT, CDR2 SNEGSKA (reference sequence). Here the CDR3 DNA reads TGCAGTCCCTCCAGTCCAACTAATGAAAAACTGTTTTTT. Translation gives CSPSSPTNEKLFF.

The table lists this clonotype with many counts. The V gene is TRBV7-3, the J gene TRBJ2-4, with 8 bases that match TRBD2. This CDR3 has 16 residues. The germline V gene encodes CDR1 SGHTA and CDR2 FQGTGA. With V trimmed by 5 bases and J by 4 bases, 10 bases remained unmatched. The CDR3 sequence is CASSEFPSGPKNIQYF. In DNA, the CDR3 is TGTGCCAGCAGCGAGTTCCCTAGCGGGCCGAAAAACATTCAGTACTTC.

This clonotype was counted once. In DNA, the CDR3 is TGTGCCAGCGGAAGGGGCTGGAACAATCAGCCCCAGCATTTT. Translated, it gives CASGRGWNNQPQHF. The chain carries TRBV6-2 or TRBV6-3 and TRBJ1-5; perhaps TRBD1 as D (5 bases). Germline CDR1 MNHEY, CDR2 SVGEGT. The CDR3 totals 14 residues. Trimming removed 8 bases from V and 3 bases from J, with 14 bases in between.

This clonotype was detected once. This may stem from a read error, because a much larger clone lies one nucleotide away. The chain uses TRBV7-9 and TRBJ2-5; 7 nucleotides align to TRBD1. Judging by the DNA end, TRBJ2-7 fits better; the J call may be wrong. The V gene's germline CDR1 is SEHNR and CDR2 FQNEAQ (reference sequence). The CDR3 contains 14 residues. Here the CDR3 reads CASSPQGQWGEQYF. As DNA, the CDR3 is TGTGCCAGCAGCCCCCAGGGACAGTGGGGCGAGCAGTACTTC.

This clonotype was observed at least ten times. This chain uses TRBV20-1 with TRBJ2-7; 9 bases agree with TRBD2. V gave up 3 bases and J gave up 7 bases; unmatched junction bases: 10. CDR1 and CDR2 from the germline V gene are DFQATT and SNEGSKA (reference sequence). The CDR3 covers 14 residues. CDR3 nucleotide sequence: TGCAGTGCTAGCTTGGGGCGGGGGGGTGTTGAGCAGTACTTC. Translated, it gives CSASLGRGGVEQYF.

This clonotype has only a few counts. The V gene is TRBV5-1, the J gene TRBJ2-3; D is perhaps TRBD1 (6 bases). The CDR3 length is 18 residues. Germline CDR1 and CDR2: SGHRS and YFSETQ. Trimming shortened V by 7 bases and J by 2 bases, and 26 bases separated the two germline ends. The CDR3 loop is CASSPVRQGRLSTDTQYF. The CDR3 nucleotides are TGCGCCAGCTCCCCCGTAAGGCAGGGGCGCTTATCCACAGATACGCAGTATTTT.

This clonotype was seen only a few times. The rearrangement joins TRBV5-1 to TRBJ2-7; D unresolved. V was pared by 4 bases and J by 2 bases, with 16 bases between. CDR1 and CDR2 from the germline V gene are SGHRS and YFSETQ. This CDR3 spans 15 amino acids. The CDR3 loop reads CASSPEAGPAYEQYF. The CDR3, as DNA: TGCGCCAGCAGCCCGGAAGCCGGACCGGCCTACGAGCAGTACTTC.

The chain couples TRBV11-2 to TRBJ1-1, with D unresolved. Germline CDR1 SGHAT, CDR2 FQNNGV. The germline V and J ends were trimmed by 0 bases and 3 bases, with 11 bases remaining between them. This CDR3 comprises 15 residues. The chain's CDR3 is CASSLDYTGYTEAFF. In DNA, the CDR3 is TGTGCCAGCAGCTTAGATTACACGGGATACACTGAAGCTTTCTTT.

The chain is built from TRBV7-2 and TRBJ2-7; 14 bases align to TRBD2. The CDR3 has 19 residues. Trimming cost V 4 bases and J 3 bases; bases outside gene matches: 14. Germline V gene lookup returns CDR1 SGHTA and CDR2 FQGNSA. For the CDR3, the DNA is TGTGCCAGCAGCTCATCCCCGGGACGGGGGACTAGCGGGGGCTACGAGCAGTACTTC. Translating gives CASSSSPGRGTSGGYEQYF.

This clonotype was picked up many times. This chain joins TRBV7-2 and TRBJ2-7, with 7 bases identical to TRBD1. Trimming took 2 bases from V and 0 from J; bases not matched to a gene: 1. The germline V gene encodes CDR1 SGHTA and CDR2 FQGNSA. This CDR3 is 14 amino acids long. The CDR3 DNA follows: TGTGCCAGCAGCTTAAACAGGGGCTCCTACGAGCAGTACTTC. It yields the protein CASSLNRGSYEQYF.

This clonotype was counted only a few times. The chain employs TRBV12-3 or TRBV12-4 and TRBJ2-2, with D maybe TRBD1 (6 bases). V shed 4 bases and J shed 4 bases, with 13 bases lying between them. The CDR3 spans 15 residues. The CDR3 DNA reads TGTGCCAGCAGTTCAGGGGACGGTCGCACCGGGGAGCTGTTTTTT. Its protein product is CASSSGDGRTGELFF.

This clonotype was detected once. One end of the junction is discordant with germline, which a read error may explain. The rearrangement links TRBV5-1 to TRBJ2-3; possible D gene TRBD2, 6 bases. CDR1 is SGHRS, CDR2 YFSETQ, per germline. This CDR3 has 16 amino acids. CDR3 loop: CASSFGSGLYKDTQYF. In DNA form, the CDR3 reads TGCGCCAGCAGCTTCGGGAGCGGCCTTTACAAAGATACACAGTATTTT.

This clonotype came up a few times. Mismatch with germline at one junction end may stem from a read error. This chain joins TRBV6-5 and TRBJ2-6, with D perhaps TRBD1 or TRBD2 (5 bases each). There are 18 residues in the CDR3. Germline V gene lookup returns CDR1 MNHEY and CDR2 SVGAGI. The CDR3 region has the DNA TGTGCCAGCAGTTACGGGAGACACGTGTCCTCTGGGGCCAACGTCCCGACTTTC. It codes for CASSYGRHVSSGANVPTF.

V gene TRBV27 combines with J gene TRBJ1-6; D unclear. The CDR3 is 15 amino acids. V lost 5 bases and J lost 4, with 12 bases in between. Germline loops: CDR1 MNHEY, CDR2 SMNVEV (reference sequence). Here the CDR3 DNA reads TGTGCCAGCAGTGCCACGACACCTTATAATTCACCCCTCCACTTT. As protein: CASSATTPYNSPLHF.